These T cell receptor beta chains were read from a single sample in a study of T cell repertoires in cytomegalovirus infection. Their target antigens are unknown. Via MiXCR, TCRdb re-called the reads, giving one row per CDR3 protein. The sample consists of some 590,000 distinct CDR3 sequences, 40% of them appearing once. This specimen was cultured PBMCs, taken from culture after CMV antigen stimulation. These receptors came from a human donor in good health (CMV status not recorded). Some clones in this sample may be carry-over from other donors' samples. Each CDR3 is given with its conserved first and last residue. The order of the fields is J gene, V gene, clone size, D gene, CDR3 protein, CDR3 DNA. A D gene is named only where the DNA matches it firmly. The listing skips clone size in some rows; elsewhere it reads once, few, many or a size class.

TRBJ2-7	TRBV7-2	few	TRBD1	CASSLSRGREQYF	TGTGCCAGCAGCTTAAGCAGGGGGCGCGAGCAGTACTTC
TRBJ2-1	TRBV19	.	TRBD2	CASRTSGVEQFF	TGTGCCAGTAGGACTAGCGGGGTCGAGCAGTTCTTC
TRBJ1-6	TRBV20-1	once	TRBD1	CSASRDSDSPLHF	TGCAGTGCTAGCCGGGACAGTGATTCACCCCTCCACTTT
TRBJ2-7	TRBV7-9	.	TRBD2	CASSLSSGRPYEQYF	TGTGCCAGCAGCTTAAGCAGCGGGAGGCCCTACGAGCAGTACTTC
TRBJ2-7	TRBV6-8	.	TRBD2	CASSSTNSGTETEDF	TGTGCCAGCAGTTCGACAAATAGCGGGACGGAGACGGAAGACTTC
TRBJ2-7	TRBV6-2/TRBV6-3	.	.	CASSYFSRGRNSYEQYF	TGTGCCAGCAGTTACTTTTCACGGGGCCGGAATTCCTACGAGCAGTACTTC
TRBJ2-5	TRBV19	.	TRBD1	CASRWTGGRGTQYF	TGTGCCAGTAGGTGGACAGGGGGCAGAGGGACCCAGTACTTC
TRBJ2-3	TRBV7-9	few	.	CASSLGTYGTSTDTQYF	TGTGCCAGCAGCCTAGGGACTTACGGAACTAGCACAGATACGCAGTATTTT
TRBJ2-1	TRBV28	.	.	CASLGSAEQFF	TGTGCCAGCCTGGGAAGTGCTGAGCAGTTCTTC
TRBJ1-6	TRBV7-2	few	TRBD1	CASTQGGRWAPLHF	TGTGCCAGCACCCAGGGGGGGCGATGGGCACCCCTCCACTTT
TRBJ2-3	TRBV12-5	few	.	CASGLVQDGRLSSTDTQYF	TGTGCTAGTGGTTTGGTACAAGACGGGAGACTCTCTAGCACAGATACGCAGTATTTT
TRBJ1-1	TRBV7-2	few	.	CASSLARGAFF	TGTGCCAGCAGCTTAGCGAGGGGAGCTTTCTTT
TRBJ2-7	TRBV7-6	few	.	CASSDYRALYEQYF	TGTGCCAGCAGCGACTATAGAGCTCTCTACGAGCAGTACTTC
TRBJ1-1	TRBV7-6	few	.	CASSLIAGNTEAFF	TGTGCCAGCAGCTTAATTGCTGGGAACACTGAAGCTTTCTTT
TRBJ2-1	TRBV11-2	.	.	CASTPHVGGSNEQFF	TGTGCCAGCACTCCCCACGTTGGTGGGAGCAATGAGCAGTTCTTC
TRBJ2-3	TRBV7-2	many	TRBD2	CASSRRASGGGGADTQYF	TGTGCCAGCAGCCGAAGGGCTAGCGGGGGAGGAGGGGCAGATACGCAGTATTTT
TRBJ2-3	TRBV5-4	few	TRBD2	CASSLTSGTRDTQYF	TGTGCCAGCAGCTTAACTAGCGGGACTAGGGATACGCAGTATTTT
TRBJ1-4	TRBV4-3	.	.	CASSQESSNEKLFF	TGCGCCAGCAGCCAAGAATCGAGTAATGAAAAACTGTTTTTT
TRBJ1-4	TRBV28	.	.	CASSQPLGTPSNEKLFF	TGTGCCAGCAGCCAACCCTTAGGGACACCCTCTAATGAAAAACTGTTTTTT
TRBJ1-4	TRBV20-1	few	.	CSARLPGRLNEKLFF	TGCAGTGCTAGATTGCCGGGACGGCTTAATGAAAAACTGTTTTTT
TRBJ2-7	TRBV7-2	.	.	CASSLQGGVYEQYF	TGTGCCAGCAGCCTTCAGGGTGGGGTCTACGAGCAGTACTTC
TRBJ1-6	TRBV18	.	.	CASSGGIGGSPLHF	TGTGCCAGCTCCGGGGGTATTGGGGGTTCACCCCTCCACTTT
TRBJ2-7	TRBV5-4	.	TRBD1	CASSFRGGQGTYEQYF	TGTGCCAGCAGCTTCCGGGGCGGACAGGGGACCTACGAGCAGTACTTC
TRBJ2-2	TRBV7-6	.	TRBD1	CASSLIRQGPGTGELFF	TGTGCCAGCAGCTTAATCCGACAGGGCCCGGGCACCGGGGAGCTGTTTTTT
TRBJ2-3	TRBV20-1	.	TRBD2	CSASGTSGDTQYF	TGCAGTGCTAGCGGGACTAGCGGAGATACGCAGTATTTT
TRBJ2-7	TRBV7-9	.	TRBD1	CASSFGTDTYEQYF	TGTGCCAGCAGCTTTGGGACAGATACCTACGAGCAGTACTTC
TRBJ2-1	TRBV11-2	.	.	CASSLVGGWSYNEQFF	TGTGCCAGCAGCTTAGTTGGGGGGTGGTCCTACAATGAGCAGTTCTTC
TRBJ2-2	TRBV9	once	.	CASSVGPETGELFF	TGTGCCAGCAGCGTTGGGCCGGAAACCGGGGAGCTGTTTTTT
TRBJ1-6	TRBV7-2	many	.	CASSLGVGGSYNSPLHF	TGTGCCAGCAGCTTAGGAGTAGGAGGATCCTATAATTCACCCCTCCACTTT
TRBJ1-6	TRBV7-8	few	.	CASSLVGRGYSPLHF	TGTGCCAGCAGCTTAGTGGGCAGGGGATATTCACCCCTCCACTTT
TRBJ1-2	TRBV2	.	.	CASAGQGPIYGYTF	TGTGCCAGCGCGGGGCAGGGTCCTATCTATGGCTACACCTTC
TRBJ2-3	TRBV2	few	.	CASSPGLTDTQYF	TGTGCCAGCAGCCCGGGCCTCACAGATACGCAGTATTTT
TRBJ1-2	TRBV11-2	.	.	CASSLSTEYYGYTF	TGTGCCAGCAGCTTATCGACAGAGTACTATGGCTACACCTTC
TRBJ1-1	TRBV20-1	.	.	CSARLMGSTEAFF	TGCAGTGCTAGACTTATGGGTTCTACTGAAGCTTTCTTT
TRBJ1-1	TRBV7-6	few	.	CASSAEWGPRVGTEAFF	TGTGCCAGCAGCGCCGAGTGGGGGCCACGGGTCGGAACTGAAGCTTTCTTT
TRBJ2-1	TRBV11-2	few	TRBD2	CASSKGLASGRADNEQFF	TGTGCCAGCAGCAAGGGACTAGCAAGTGGGAGGGCAGACAATGAGCAGTTCTTC
TRBJ1-6	TRBV2	few	TRBD1	CASRGQVSSYNSPLHF	TGTGCCAGCAGGGGACAGGTCAGCTCCTATAATTCACCCCTCCACTTT
TRBJ1-3	TRBV20-1	.	.	CSATPDSSGNTIYF	TGCAGTGCTACTCCGGACAGCTCTGGAAACACCATATATTTT
TRBJ2-7	TRBV10-3	.	.	CAIRDSGAPGEQYF	TGTGCCATCAGGGACAGCGGGGCGCCGGGGGAGCAGTACTTC
TRBJ1-1	TRBV7-9	few	.	CASRPSGPNTEAFF	TGTGCCAGCAGACCATCCGGGCCGAACACTGAAGCTTTCTTT
TRBJ2-1	TRBV7-2	.	TRBD2	CASSFLGPSGGDEQFF	TGTGCCAGCAGCTTTTTAGGGCCTAGCGGGGGGGATGAGCAGTTCTTC
TRBJ2-1	TRBV7-9	.	TRBD2	CASSGPLRLAGVVNEQFF	TGTGCCAGCAGCGGTCCGTTGCGACTAGCGGGAGTTGTGAATGAGCAGTTCTTC
TRBJ2-3	TRBV7-2	.	TRBD2	CASSILAGGSTDTQYF	TGTGCCAGCAGCATATTAGCGGGGGGTAGCACAGATACGCAGTATTTT
TRBJ1-5	TRBV15	.	.	CATSRGRKSNQPQHF	TGTGCCACCAGCAGAGGCCGAAAGAGCAATCAGCCCCAGCATTTT
TRBJ2-5	TRBV25-1	.	TRBD1	CASSESKTSTRTGSVEETQYF	TGTGCCAGCAGTGAATCTAAGACCTCTACGAGGACAGGGTCTGTAGAAGAGACCCAGTACTTC
TRBJ1-1	TRBV7-6	.	.	CASSPHLRGRRGEAFF	TGTGCCAGCAGCCCGCATCTCAGGGGAAGGCGGGGAGAAGCTTTCTTT
TRBJ2-3	TRBV7-6	.	.	CASSLRRPPDFTDTQYF	TGTGCCAGCAGCTTACGGCGGCCACCCGACTTCACAGATACGCAGTATTTT
TRBJ2-1	TRBV9	few	TRBD1	CASSVSQGPYNEQFF	TGTGCCAGCAGCGTCTCACAGGGGCCCTACAATGAGCAGTTCTTC
TRBJ1-1	TRBV29-1	once	TRBD1	CSGRDRVEAFF	TGCAGCGGTAGAGACAGGGTAGAAGCTTTCTTT